The rows below give T cell receptor beta chains drawn from one sample of a study of T cell clonotyping in hematopoietic cell transplantation. Assay: immunoSEQ multiplex PCR; the TCRdb copy retains only in-frame clones and omits some. In the table there are fewer than 20,000 clones, over 65% of which are singletons. This material consisted of PBMCs, taken 100 days after allogeneic stem cell transplant. All receptors derive from a male patient between 55 and 70 years old who had an allogeneic stem cell transplant from a related donor, so the T cells may come from the graft donor. Some clones in this sample may be carry-over from other donors' samples. The CDR3 runs from the conserved cysteine through the conserved F or W. Fields, in order: CDR3 DNA, CDR3 protein, D gene, V gene, J gene, clone size. The D gene is left open where the match is weak. A clone size is listed for some rows: how often the clone was seen (once, few, many), or a class if it is expanded.

TGCGCCAGCAGCCAAGCAGTAGCGGGATTGTTAGAGACCCAGTACTTC	CASSQAVAGLLETQYF	TRBD2	TRBV4-3	TRBJ2-5	NA
TGCAGCAGCAGGGGATCGGAGACCCAGTACTTC	CSSRGSETQYF	NA	TRBV29-1	TRBJ2-5	NA
TGTGCCAGCAGCTTGGGGCGGGGTAGAAACTATGGCTACACCTTC	CASSLGRGRNYGYTF	NA	TRBV5-4	TRBJ1-2	once
TGTGCCAGCAGCGCAGAAGGGGACACTGAAGCTTTCTTT	CASSAEGDTEAFF	NA	TRBV7-3	TRBJ1-1	NA
TGTGCAACCGCGGGGGGGTACCTCCAGCCCCAGCATTTT	CATAGGYLQPQHF	NA	TRBV19	TRBJ1-5	NA
TGTGCCAGCAGTCTCAACAGGGCCCACGAGCAGTACTTC	CASSLNRAHEQYF	NA	TRBV27	TRBJ2-7	NA
TGTGCCAGCAGTTACTCTCCCGGGGGAAGCTCCTACGAGCAGTACTTC	CASSYSPGGSSYEQYF	NA	TRBV6-6	TRBJ2-7	NA
TGTGCTAGTGGTTCAACGACAGGCACAGATACGCAGTATTTT	CASGSTTGTDTQYF	NA	TRBV12-5	TRBJ2-3	once
TGTGCCAGCAGTGCGGGGACAGGGGCGGGAGGCACGCAGTATTTT	CASSAGTGAGGTQYF	TRBD1	TRBV2	TRBJ2-3	NA
TGTGCCAGCCACGACAGGGGGTCAACTAATGAAAAACTGTTTTTT	CASHDRGSTNEKLFF	TRBD1	TRBV19	TRBJ1-4	NA
TGTGCCAGTCGACAGGGGGTCACTGAAGCTTTCTTT	CASRQGVTEAFF	TRBD1	TRBV19	TRBJ1-1	NA
TGCGCCAGCAGCTTTGGACTAGCGGGTAATCTAGCCCCTAATGAGCAGTTCTTC	CASSFGLAGNLAPNEQFF	TRBD2	TRBV5-1	TRBJ2-1	NA
TGCGCCAGCAGCTTACAGGGTGGCGATGGCTACACCTTC	CASSLQGGDGYTF	NA	TRBV5-1	TRBJ1-2	NA
TGTGCCAGTAGGGGCCCTTGGGGGATTCAGTACTTC	CASRGPWGIQYF	NA	TRBV19	TRBJ2-4	NA
TGTGCCAGCAGTCTAGCGGGGCAGGGGGAGACCCAGTACTTC	CASSLAGQGETQYF	TRBD2	TRBV6-5	TRBJ2-5	NA
TGTGCTAGTGGTGGGACCCGGGAGACCCAGTACTTC	CASGGTRETQYF	NA	TRBV12-5	TRBJ2-5	NA
TGTGCCAGCCGACTAAGCGGGGGGCTGAGTGAAAAACTGTTTTTT	CASRLSGGLSEKLFF	NA	TRBV7-2	TRBJ1-4	NA
TGTGCCTGGAGTGCTTTGACCGGGACAGAGACTGAAGCTTTCTTT	CAWSALTGTETEAFF	TRBD1	TRBV30	TRBJ1-1	NA
TGTGCCAGTAGCGGGGACAGGGGGAATTCACCCCTCCACTTT	CASSGDRGNSPLHF	TRBD1	TRBV19	TRBJ1-6	NA
TGCGCCAGCAGCCGTGGGACAGCGAACACCGGGGAGCTGTTTTTT	CASSRGTANTGELFF	TRBD1	TRBV4-3	TRBJ2-2	NA
TGTGCCATGCCAGGGGTCTCGAGCAATCAGCCCCAGCATTTT	CAMPGVSSNQPQHF	NA	TRBV7-7	TRBJ1-5	NA